Listed below are T cell receptor beta chains from one sample, sequenced in a study of T cell repertoires in cytomegalovirus infection. In TCRdb, the reads were re-called with MiXCR into one record per CDR3 protein. Of 140,000 to 150,000 distinct CDR3 sequences in the sample, 25% to 35% are singletons; the top ten hold roughly half. Which antigens these TCRs recognize remains unknown. The sequences come from CD8+ T cells from cultured PBMCs, collected from culture after CMV antigen stimulation. These receptor sequences come from a human donor in good health (CMV status not recorded). Some clones in this sample may be carry-over from other donors' samples. Both conserved end residues are part of each CDR3. Fields, in order: clone size, V gene, J gene, D gene, CDR3 DNA, CDR3 protein. The D gene is left open where the match is weak. Expanded clones are given a class, and other clones once, few, many or no size at all.

few	TRBV27	TRBJ1-6	.	TGTGCCAGCAGTTTCGCCTGGGGTTCACCCCTCCACTTT	CASSFAWGSPLHF
.	TRBV12-3/TRBV12-4	TRBJ1-1	.	TGTGCCAGCAGTTTAGCGAATACGATCGAGGCTTTCTTT	CASSLANTIEAFF
.	TRBV27	TRBJ2-7	.	TGTGCCAGCAGTTTGTCTTCAGGGGCCTTCTCCTACGAGCAGTACTTC	CASSLSSGAFSYEQYF
few	TRBV7-8	TRBJ2-5	.	TGTGCCAGCAGCTTAGGGTTTTCCAGGGCAGAGACCCAGTACTTC	CASSLGFSRAETQYF
.	TRBV27	TRBJ1-2	.	TGTGCCAGCAGTTCCTCCAGGGAGATTTGGGATGGCTACACCTTC	CASSSSREIWDGYTF
.	TRBV2	TRBJ1-1	.	TGTGCCAAGTCCAGCGATAACACTGAAGCTTTCTTT	CAKSSDNTEAFF
.	TRBV4-1	TRBJ2-3	TRBD2	TGCGCCAGCAGCCAGCGGGGCGGGGGTGATCCAGATACGCAGTATTTT	CASSQRGGGDPDTQYF
few	TRBV5-6	TRBJ1-3	.	TGTGCCAGCAGCCCGGAGGGCGCCGACTCTGGAAACACCATATATTTT	CASSPEGADSGNTIYF
few	TRBV7-2	TRBJ2-7	.	TGTGCCAGCAGCTCCAATCCTGGCTCAAGCTCCTACGAGCAGTACTTC	CASSSNPGSSSYEQYF
once	TRBV28	TRBJ1-5	.	TGTGCCAGCAGTTCCGACAATCAGCCCCAGCATTTT	CASSSDNQPQHF
.	TRBV18	TRBJ1-5	.	TGTGCCAGCTCACCGGGAGCGGGGAGCAATCAGCCCCAGCATTTT	CASSPGAGSNQPQHF
.	TRBV2	TRBJ1-2	TRBD1	TGTGCCAGCACGGGGGACAGGGCAAAGGATGGCTACACCTTC	CASTGDRAKDGYTF
.	TRBV12-3/TRBV12-4	TRBJ2-5	.	TGTGCCAGCAGTCCGTGGCGGGGGCGGGGAGAGACCCAGTACTTC	CASSPWRGRGETQYF
few	TRBV9	TRBJ2-3	.	TGTGCCAGCAGCGTAGAGGGGGGCCGAGATACGCAGTATTTT	CASSVEGGRDTQYF
many	TRBV6-5	TRBJ1-1	.	TGTGCCAGCAGTTACGGACCTGAAGCTTTCTTT	CASSYGPEAFF
once	TRBV19	TRBJ2-1	TRBD1	TGTGCCAGTAGTCCGTGGACAGGGTCCTACAATGAGCAGTTCTTC	CASSPWTGSYNEQFF
once	TRBV19	TRBJ2-1	.	TGTGCCAGTAGTTCGGATTACAATGAGCAGTTCTTC	CASSSDYNEQFF
.	TRBV2	TRBJ1-1	TRBD1	TGTGCCAGCAGTGGGTCTCGGACAGGGAGGAACACTGAAGCTTTCTTT	CASSGSRTGRNTEAFF
.	TRBV27	TRBJ1-6	.	TGTGCCAGCAGTTCCCTCCCAGGGGAGGTCAATTCACCCCTCCACTTT	CASSSLPGEVNSPLHF
.	TRBV19	TRBJ1-5	.	TGTGCCAGTAGGCACTATGAGGGTTGGAATCAGCCCCAGCATTTT	CASRHYEGWNQPQHF
few	TRBV4-1	TRBJ2-7	.	TGCGCCAGCAGCCGAAGGGATGGCCAGGGTTCCTACGAGCAGTACTTC	CASSRRDGQGSYEQYF
.	TRBV27	TRBJ2-1	TRBD2	TGTGCCAGCAGTTTATCTGCGGGGGTGGGCTACAATGAGCAGTTCTTC	CASSLSAGVGYNEQFF